The clone carrying this T cell receptor beta chain was found many times. Its antigen is currently unknown. The germline V and J ends were trimmed by 4 bases and 7 bases, with 13 bases remaining between them. The CDR3 totals 13 residues. CDR1 MGHRA and CDR2 YSYEKL come from the germline V gene. MiXCR, run by TCRdb on the reads, gives a single entry per CDR3 protein. The table shows some 130,000 distinct CDR3 sequences, with approximately 8.8% occurring only once. This record comes from a study of T cell repertoires in cytomegalovirus infection. Study overall: CMV infection plus the matching HLA type was flagged by public TCR beta signatures. Study-wide findings and caveats: Carriers of CMV plus the relevant HLA were identified by cumulative public TCR beta family frequency. Predominance within the ex vivo response was attributable to HLA-C-restricted CMV-specific TCR beta clonotypes.

The sample was PBMCs. V gene TRBV4-1 combines with J gene TRBJ1-1, with D unresolved. The clonotype was recovered from a human donor in good health (CMV status not recorded). Some clones in this sample may be carry-over from other donors' samples. CDR3 coding DNA: TGCGCCAGCAGCCTAACTACTTCCGATGAAGCTTTCTTT. Translation: CASSLTTSDEAFF.